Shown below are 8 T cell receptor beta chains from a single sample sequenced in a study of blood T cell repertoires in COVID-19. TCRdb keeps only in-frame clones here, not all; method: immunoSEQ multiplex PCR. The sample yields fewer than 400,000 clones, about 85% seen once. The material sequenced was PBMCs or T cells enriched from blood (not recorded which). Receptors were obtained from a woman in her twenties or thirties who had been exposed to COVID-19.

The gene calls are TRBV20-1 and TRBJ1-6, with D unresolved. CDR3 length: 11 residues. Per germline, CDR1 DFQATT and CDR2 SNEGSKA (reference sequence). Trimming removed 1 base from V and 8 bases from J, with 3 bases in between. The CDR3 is CSARGHSPLHF. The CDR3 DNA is TGCAGTGCTAGAGGGCATTCACCCCTCCACTTT.

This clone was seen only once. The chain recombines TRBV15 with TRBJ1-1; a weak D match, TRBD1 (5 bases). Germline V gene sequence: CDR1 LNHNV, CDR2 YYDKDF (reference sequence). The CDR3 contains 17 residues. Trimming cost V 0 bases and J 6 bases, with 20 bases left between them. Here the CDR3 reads CATSRDFRALAGSEAFF. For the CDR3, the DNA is TGTGCCACCAGCAGAGATTTTCGGGCACTTGCAGGGTCTGAAGCTTTCTTT.

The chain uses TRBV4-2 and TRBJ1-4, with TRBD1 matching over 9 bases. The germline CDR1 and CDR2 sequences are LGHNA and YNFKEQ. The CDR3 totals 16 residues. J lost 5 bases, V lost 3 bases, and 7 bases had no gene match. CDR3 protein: CASSHALGQGNEKLFF. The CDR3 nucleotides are TGTGCCAGCAGCCACGCTCTAGGACAGGGGAATGAAAAACTGTTTTTT.

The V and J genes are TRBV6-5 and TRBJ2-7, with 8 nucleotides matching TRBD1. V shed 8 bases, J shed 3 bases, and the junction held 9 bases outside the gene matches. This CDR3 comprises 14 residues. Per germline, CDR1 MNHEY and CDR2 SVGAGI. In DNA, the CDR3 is TGTGCCAGCGGGATGGGACAGGAAATCTACGAGCAGTACTTC. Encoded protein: CASGMGQEIYEQYF.

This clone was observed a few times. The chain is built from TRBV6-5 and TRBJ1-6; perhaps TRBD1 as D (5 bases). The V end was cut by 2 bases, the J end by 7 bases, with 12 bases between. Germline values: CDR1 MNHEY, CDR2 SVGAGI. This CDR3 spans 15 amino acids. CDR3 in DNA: TGTGCCAGCAGTTACGGGGCAGGGAAAAATTCACCCCTCCACTTT. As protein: CASSYGAGKNSPLHF.

The DNA of the CDR3 is TGTGCCACCAGCGGAGCTCCTAATTCACCCCTCCACTTT. Translating it yields CATSGAPNSPLHF. The chain carries TRBV15 and TRBJ1-6; D remains ambiguous. V dropped 5 bases and J dropped 6 bases, with 8 bases sitting between them. CDR3 length: 13 amino acids. Germline loops: CDR1 LNHNV, CDR2 YYDKDF (reference sequence).

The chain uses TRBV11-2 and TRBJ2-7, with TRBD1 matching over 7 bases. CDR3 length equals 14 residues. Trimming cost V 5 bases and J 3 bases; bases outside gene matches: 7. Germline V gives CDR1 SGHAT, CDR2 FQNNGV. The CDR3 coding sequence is TGTGCCAGCAGCACCTGGGACAGCATCTACGAGCAGTACTTC. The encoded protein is CASSTWDSIYEQYF.

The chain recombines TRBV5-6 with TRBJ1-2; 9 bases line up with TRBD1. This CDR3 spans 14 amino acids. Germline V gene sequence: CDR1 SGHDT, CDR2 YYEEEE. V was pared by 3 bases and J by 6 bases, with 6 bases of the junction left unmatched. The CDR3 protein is CASSWMDRGHGYTF. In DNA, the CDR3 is TGTGCCAGCAGCTGGATGGACAGGGGCCATGGCTACACCTTC.